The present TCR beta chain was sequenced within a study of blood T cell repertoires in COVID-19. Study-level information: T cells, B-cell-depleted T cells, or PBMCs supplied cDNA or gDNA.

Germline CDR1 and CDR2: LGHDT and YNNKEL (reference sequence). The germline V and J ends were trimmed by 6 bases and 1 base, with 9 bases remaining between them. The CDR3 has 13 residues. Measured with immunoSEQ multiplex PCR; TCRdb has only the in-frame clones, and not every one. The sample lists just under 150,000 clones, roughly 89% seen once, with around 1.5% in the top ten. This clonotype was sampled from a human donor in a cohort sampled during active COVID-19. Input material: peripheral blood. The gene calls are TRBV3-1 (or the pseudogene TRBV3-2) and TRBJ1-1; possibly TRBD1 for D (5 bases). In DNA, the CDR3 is TGTGCCAGCAGACGAACAGGGAACACTGAAGCTTTCTTT. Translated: CASRRTGNTEAFF.